These 23 T cell receptor beta chains share one sample of origin, sequenced in a study of early T cells in non-severe SARS-CoV-2 infection. TCRdb independently ran MiXCR on the 5' RACE reads; one entry per CDR3 protein. The sample contains 45,000 to 60,000 distinct CDR3 sequences, 6.5% to 8.5% of which appear only once. The sample taken for sequencing was whole blood. These receptors were taken from an adult who was a healthcare worker with PCR-confirmed SARS-CoV-2 infection or an uninfected control (not recorded which).

This clonotype was observed a few times. CDR3 DNA sequence: TGCGCCAGCAGCTTGCGGGACAGCCTATCAGAGCAGTTCTTC. Its protein is CASSLRDSLSEQFF. The genes are TRBV5-1 and TRBJ2-1; 7 bases line up with TRBD1. CDR3 length: 14 residues. V was clipped by 1 base and J by 10 bases; unmatched bases: 8. CDR1 and CDR2 from the germline V gene are SGHRS and YFSETQ.

This clonotype was counted ten times or more. The chain links TRBV6-6 to TRBJ1-6, with 9 bases aligning to TRBD1. Unmatched junction bases numbered 4, after V lost 6 bases and J lost 4 bases. The CDR3 loop spans 15 amino acids. Germline assignment: CDR1 MNHNY and CDR2 SVGAGI (reference sequence). CDR3 sequence reads: CASSLDRGYNSPLHF. The CDR3 nucleotides read TGTGCCAGCAGCCTGGACAGGGGTTATAATTCACCCCTCCACTTT.

The chain is built from TRBV7-2 and TRBJ2-3; D unclear. From germline, CDR1 is SGHTA and CDR2 FQGNSA. This CDR3 has 14 residues. V was pared by 2 bases and J by 1 base, with 7 bases between. The CDR3 reads CASSLSVGTDTQYF. In DNA form, the CDR3 reads TGTGCCAGCAGCTTAAGTGTAGGCACAGATACGCAGTATTTT.

This clonotype was picked up many times. The chain couples TRBV4-1 to TRBJ2-5, with D tentatively TRBD2 (6 bases). This CDR3 is built from 11 residues. Germline-derived CDR1 and CDR2 are MGHRA and YSYEKL. Trimming pared 3 bases from V and 12 bases from J, leaving 11 bases between. CDR3 sequence: CASSQDYDKYF. CDR3 DNA: TGCGCCAGCAGCCAGGACTATGACAAGTACTTC.

The chain has TRBV28 and TRBJ1-2; 9 bases line up with TRBD1. Looked up from germline, CDR1 is MDHEN and CDR2 is SYDVKM. J lost 2 bases, V lost 8 bases, and 3 bases had no gene match. CDR3 size: 13 residues. The chain's CDR3 is CASGTGMNYGYTF. In DNA form, the CDR3 reads TGTGCCAGCGGGACAGGGATGAACTATGGCTACACCTTC.

This clonotype was observed at least ten times. The chain couples TRBV11-3 to TRBJ2-1; D unclear. V was pared by 5 bases and J by 0 bases, with 14 bases between. Germline assignment: CDR1 SGHNT and CDR2 YENEEA. The CDR3 covers 16 residues. The CDR3 here is CASSPSLASSYNEQFF. The CDR3 DNA follows: TGTGCCAGCAGCCCAAGCCTCGCTAGCTCCTACAATGAGCAGTTCTTC.

This clonotype was counted between two and nine times. The chain couples TRBV7-9 to TRBJ2-1; TRBD2 aligns across 7 bases. The CDR3 sequence is 13 residues long. Germline-derived CDR1 and CDR2 are SEHNR and FQNEAQ (reference sequence). Trimming removed 3 bases from V and 7 bases from J; junction bases left unmatched: 3. Written as DNA, the CDR3 is TGTGCCAGCAGCTTGACTAGCAAAAATGAGCAGTTCTTC. Residues: CASSLTSKNEQFF.

This clonotype has at least ten counts. This rearrangement joins TRBV7-8 to TRBJ2-3, with D tentatively TRBD1 (5 bases). The ends were cut back, 5 bases at V and 3 bases at J, with 12 bases in the middle. From germline, CDR1 is SGHVS and CDR2 FQNEAQ. This CDR3 region has 14 residues. As DNA, the CDR3 is TGTGCCAGCAGCCCTCTGAAGGGGACAGATACGCAGTATTTT. Its translation: CASSPLKGTDTQYF.

This clonotype was seen ten or more times. The V and J genes are TRBV7-2 and TRBJ2-3; D is perhaps TRBD2 (5 bases). CDR1 and CDR2 (germline): SGHTA, FQGNSA. CDR3 length: 16 residues. V shed 2 bases and J shed 0 bases, with 12 bases lying between them. The CDR3 is CASSLNGGGSTDTQYF. The DNA for the CDR3 is TGTGCCAGCAGCTTAAACGGTGGCGGGAGCACAGATACGCAGTATTTT. Combining the CDR3 with reference TRBV7-2 and TRBJ2-3 gives the whole variable domain GAGVSQSPSNKVTEKGKDVELRCDPISGHTALYWYRQSLGQGLEFLIYFQGNSAPDKSGLPSDRFSAERTGGSVSTLTIQRTQQEDSAVYLCASSLNGGGSTDTQYFGPGTRLTVL.

The sample holds many counts of this clonotype. The rearrangement uses TRBV2 and TRBJ1-1; 9 bases map to TRBD1. From germline, CDR1 is SNHLY and CDR2 FYNNEI. The CDR3 has 14 residues. V was pared by 0 bases and J by 4 bases, with 0 bases of the junction left unmatched. CDR3 region: CASSEAGQGTEAFF. CDR3 nucleotide sequence: TGTGCCAGCAGTGAAGCGGGACAGGGCACTGAAGCTTTCTTT. The full variable domain, with the rest looked up from reference TRBV2 and TRBJ1-1, is EPEVTQTPSHQVTQMGQEVILRCVPISNHLYFYWYRQILGQKVEFLVSFYNNEISEKSEIFDDQFSVERPDGSNFTLKIRSTKLEDSAMYFCASSEAGQGTEAFFGQGTRLTVV.

This clonotype has a handful of counts. This sequence joins TRBV2 and TRBJ2-7; tentative D call: TRBD1 (5 bases). Trimming left V 4 bases short and J 7 bases short, with 11 bases between. Germline CDR1 is SNHLY and CDR2 is FYNNEI. The length of the CDR3 is 12 residues. The CDR3 region is CASSGGSQEQYF. In DNA form, the CDR3 reads TGTGCCAGCAGTGGGGGCAGCCAAGAGCAGTACTTC. Full variable domain (remainder filled in from reference TRBV2 and TRBJ2-7): EPEVTQTPSHQVTQMGQEVILRCVPISNHLYFYWYRQILGQKVEFLVSFYNNEISEKSEIFDDQFSVERPDGSNFTLKIRSTKLEDSAMYFCASSGGSQEQYFGPGTRLTVT.

A few counts support this clonotype. The genes are TRBV2 and TRBJ2-1; 10 nucleotides agree with TRBD2. Germline V CDR1 and CDR2: SNHLY, FYNNEI. The CDR3 is made up of 17 amino acids. Trimming removed 9 bases from V and 0 bases from J; junction bases left unmatched: 11. CDR3 in amino acids: CARRLTSGFSSYNEQFF. Written as DNA, the CDR3 is TGTGCCAGGAGACTGACTAGCGGGTTTAGCTCCTACAATGAGCAGTTCTTC.

This clonotype has at least ten counts. This chain connects TRBV5-1 to TRBJ2-7, with TRBD2 as a possible D gene (5 bases). The ends were cut back, 0 bases at V and 2 bases at J, with 12 bases in the middle. Looked up from germline, CDR1 is SGHRS and CDR2 is YFSETQ. This CDR3 has 15 residues. CDR3 protein: CASSLGGGPTYEQYF. CDR3 nucleotides: TGCGCCAGCAGCTTGGGAGGCGGGCCTACCTACGAGCAGTACTTC.

This clonotype was observed at least ten times. This chain links TRBV19 with TRBJ1-1, with D possibly matching TRBD1 (5 bases). The germline V gene has CDR1 LNHDA and CDR2 SQIVND (reference sequence). V was trimmed by 9 bases and J by 2 bases, leaving 13 bases between them. The CDR3 consists of 13 residues. CDR3 region: CASQVGANTEAFF. The CDR3 region has the DNA TGTGCCAGCCAGGTTGGGGCTAACACTGAAGCTTTCTTT.

This clonotype was counted between two and nine times. The CDR3 nucleotides are TGTGCCAGCAGCTTGGGAAGGACGGCTTGGAACCGGGCAACCGAGCAGTACTTC. This sequence encodes CASSLGRTAWNRATEQYF. The rearrangement uses TRBV7-2 and TRBJ2-7; D remains ambiguous. CDR1 and CDR2 (germline): SGHTA, FQGNSA. The CDR3 has 18 residues. Trimming stripped 3 bases from V and 6 bases from J, with 27 bases between.

This clonotype came up many times. This chain uses TRBV7-3 with TRBJ1-1; TRBD1 might be the D (5 bases). V lost 0 bases, J lost 3 bases, and 8 bases lay in between. CDR1 and CDR2 (germline): SGHTA, FQGTGA. The CDR3 is 14 residues long. Here the CDR3 DNA reads TGTGCCAGCAGCTTAACTAGGGGCGACACTGAAGCTTTCTTT. Translating gives CASSLTRGDTEAFF.

This chain connects TRBV29-1 to TRBJ2-5; the D gene is possibly TRBD1 (7 bases). This CDR3 is 15 amino acids long. Between the trimmed V and J ends, which lost 4 bases and 4 bases, there was a span of 19 bases. Per germline, CDR1 SQVTM and CDR2 ANQGSEA. The CDR3 loop reads CSVAGDSLSAETQYF. CDR3 in DNA: TGCAGCGTTGCGGGGGACAGTTTGAGTGCAGAGACCCAGTACTTC.

This clonotype was observed at least ten times. V and J are TRBV29-1 and TRBJ2-3; D perhaps matches TRBD1 (5 bases). The CDR3 is made up of 13 amino acids. Between the trimmed V and J ends, which lost 6 bases and 2 bases, there was a span of 12 bases. The germline V gene has CDR1 SQVTM and CDR2 ANQGSEA. CDR3 in DNA: TGCAGCGTGGCAGGGCAGACCACAGATACGCAGTATTTT. It codes for CSVAGQTTDTQYF.

This clonotype was detected only a few times. The CDR3: CSARSGGTSNEKLFF. The CDR3 region has the DNA TGCAGCGCCAGAAGCGGGGGCACGTCTAATGAAAAACTGTTTTTT. The chain has TRBV29-1 and TRBJ1-4, with D possibly matching TRBD1 (6 bases). The V and J ends lost 7 bases and 3 bases respectively, with 18 bases between them. Germline V gene sequence: CDR1 SQVTM, CDR2 ANQGSEA. The CDR3 consists of 15 residues.

This clonotype turned up a few times. CDR3 amino acids: CASSLGGDRRKNIQYF. The CDR3, as DNA: TGTGCCAGCAGCTTAGGAGGGGATCGACGCAAAAACATTCAGTACTTC. This chain joins TRBV7-9 and TRBJ2-4; D possibly matches TRBD1 or TRBD2 (5 bases each). V lost 1 base to trimming and J lost 3 bases, with 13 bases between them. The CDR3 sequence is 16 residues long. From germline, CDR1 is SEHNR and CDR2 FQNEAQ (reference sequence).

This clonotype was recorded at least ten times. V usage is TRBV5-1 and J usage is TRBJ1-5; tentative D call: TRBD1 (5 bases). CDR1 is SGHRS and CDR2 is YFSETQ in the germline V gene. The CDR3 sequence is 14 residues long. Trimming took 2 bases from V and 2 from J, leaving 8 bases between them. The CDR3 DNA follows: TGCGCCAGCAGCTTAACGGGGGGCAATCAGCCCCAGCATTTT. It specifies CASSLTGGNQPQHF.

The chain joins TRBV12-3 or TRBV12-4 to TRBJ2-2; possible D gene TRBD2, 7 bases. The CDR3 contains 16 residues. V lost 2 bases and J 6 bases, leaving 16 bases between the germline ends. CDR3 in DNA: TGTGCCAGCAGTTTAAGGGGGGGCGGACTTTCCGGGGAGCTGTTTTTT. It encodes CASSLRGGGLSGELFF.

This clonotype was observed many times. The V and J genes are TRBV7-9 and TRBJ2-7; 8 bases are a match to TRBD2. CDR1 is SEHNR and CDR2 is FQNEAQ in the germline V gene (reference sequence). CDR3 length: 15 amino acids. V lost 4 bases and J lost 1; bases outside the gene matches: 6. CDR3 region: CASSWEREPSYEQYF. CDR3 sequence (DNA): TGTGCCAGCAGCTGGGAGCGGGAGCCGTCCTACGAGCAGTACTTC.